The 32 T cell receptor beta chains presented below share a single source sample, sequenced in a study of cytomegalovirus exposure and HLA in healthy donors. The data were produced by immunoSEQ multiplex PCR, yet TCRdb's version contains in-frame clones alone and is incomplete. The sample holds 68,000 or so clones, 91% seen once. Sequencing input: PBMCs. These receptor sequences come from a man between 18 and 35 years old in good health and CMV-seronegative.

This clone appeared many times. The chain recombines TRBV11-1 with TRBJ1-3; TRBD1 matches 8 bases. Per germline, CDR1 SGHAT and CDR2 FQDESV (reference sequence). CDR3 size: 15 residues. With 5 bases clipped from V and 3 bases from J, the junction kept 6 bases outside the gene matches. CDR3 sequence (DNA): TGTGCCAGCAGCGGACGGACAGGGTTTGGAAACACCATATATTTT. Protein product: CASSGRTGFGNTIYF.

The chain uses TRBV30 and TRBJ2-6, with D possibly matching TRBD1 (5 bases). V was trimmed by 4 bases and J by 0 bases, leaving 19 bases between them. The CDR3 extends over 18 amino acids. From germline, CDR1 is GTSNPN and CDR2 SVGIG (reference sequence). This chain's CDR3 is CAWTSQGRSNSGANVLTF. The DNA of the CDR3 is TGTGCCTGGACCTCTCAGGGAAGGTCCAACTCTGGGGCCAACGTCCTGACTTTC.

The rearrangement joins TRBV7-2 to TRBJ2-7; 7 bases are a match to TRBD2. The ends lost 0 bases at V and 1 base at J; junction bases unmatched: 9. Germline V gives CDR1 SGHTA, CDR2 FQGNSA. The CDR3 extends over 17 amino acids. As DNA, the CDR3 is TGTGCCAGCAGCTTAGCGGGGTTAGCGGGTGGATCCTACGAGCAGTACTTC. This translates into CASSLAGLAGGSYEQYF.

This clone has only one observation. The chain uses TRBV7-6 and TRBJ2-7; D unresolved. V shed 2 bases and J shed 2 bases, with 10 bases lying between them. CDR3 length equals 14 residues. CDR1 and CDR2 from the germline V gene are SGHVS and FNYEAQ. DNA for the CDR3: TGTGCCAGCAGCTTACAACCAGATACCTACGAGCAGTACTTC. This encodes CASSLQPDTYEQYF.

This chain joins TRBV5-8 and TRBJ2-5; tentative D call: TRBD2 (5 bases). The germline CDR1 and CDR2 sequences are SGHTS and YDEGEE. The CDR3 sequence is 14 residues long. Trimming took off 2 bases at V and 4 bases at J, with 12 bases between the two ends. The CDR3 region has the DNA TGTGCCAGCAGCTTTGTAGCGATAACAGAGACCCAGTACTTC. Its translation is CASSFVAITETQYF.

This clone appeared a few times. The gene calls are TRBV10-3 and TRBJ2-7, with TRBD1 identical over 7 bases. Germline CDR1 ENHRY, CDR2 SYGVKD. With 4 bases clipped from V and 2 bases from J, the junction kept 11 bases outside the gene matches. This CDR3 is built from 16 residues. The CDR3 spells CAISGRRGGAAYEQYF. The CDR3 nucleotides are TGTGCCATCAGTGGTCGACGAGGGGGCGCAGCCTACGAGCAGTACTTC.

CDR3 amino acids: CASSFSGGRDTQYF. The CDR3 DNA reads as TGTGCCAGCAGCTTCTCGGGAGGGCGGGATACGCAGTATTTT. This rearrangement joins TRBV7-3 to TRBJ2-3; 8 nucleotides match TRBD2. J lost 6 bases, V lost 3 bases, and 5 bases had no gene match. The CDR3 has 14 amino acids. CDR1 is SGHTA and CDR2 is FQGTGA in the germline V gene.

J is TRBJ2-7 and V is TRBV7-2, with D possibly TRBD2 on 5 matching bases. The V gene's germline CDR1 is SGHTA and CDR2 FQGNSA. The germline V and J ends were trimmed by 6 bases and 3 bases, with 18 bases remaining between them. The CDR3 loop spans 15 amino acids. CDR3 sequence reads: CASSLAGDGFYEQYF. The CDR3 DNA is TGTGCCAGCAGTTTGGCGGGTGACGGATTCTACGAGCAGTACTTC. Combining the CDR3 with reference TRBV7-2 and TRBJ2-7 gives the whole variable domain GAGVSQSPSNKVTEKGKDVELRCDPISGHTALYWYRQSLGQGLEFLIYFQGNSAPDKSGLPSDRFSAERTGGSVSTLTIQRTQQEDSAVYLCASSLAGDGFYEQYFGPGTRLTVT.

The rearrangement links TRBV9 to TRBJ2-3; D perhaps matches TRBD1 (5 bases). CDR1 is SGDLS, CDR2 YYNGEE, per germline. V was trimmed by 4 bases and J by 2 bases, leaving 14 bases between them. The CDR3 contains 15 residues. The CDR3 DNA follows: TGTGCCAGCAGCCCGTGGGGCGGTGACACAGATACGCAGTATTTT. Protein sequence: CASSPWGGDTDTQYF.

This chain links TRBV5-1 with TRBJ2-3, with a weak D call TRBD1 (6 bases). Germline CDR1 reads SGHRS; CDR2 reads YFSETQ. There are 13 residues in the CDR3. Trimming cost V 4 bases and J 6 bases, with 12 bases left between them. The CDR3, as DNA: TGCGCCAGCAGCCAAACAGGGACGGATACGCAGTATTTT. It encodes CASSQTGTDTQYF.

This chain connects TRBV27 to TRBJ1-1; 7 bases line up with TRBD1. Germline V gives CDR1 MNHEY, CDR2 SMNVEV (reference sequence). The J segment lost 1 base and the V segment lost 6 bases, leaving 5 bases of the junction unmatched. The CDR3 loop spans 14 amino acids. The DNA of the CDR3 is TGTGCCAGCAGGTGGACAGGCTCGAACACTGAAGCTTTCTTT. Translated, it gives CASRWTGSNTEAFF.

The V and J genes are TRBV27 and TRBJ2-2; 7 bases agree with TRBD2. The length of the CDR3 is 16 residues. CDR1 MNHEY and CDR2 SMNVEV come from the germline V gene (reference sequence). Losses at the gene ends were 1 base for V and 3 bases for J; bases not matched to a gene: 5. CDR3 loop: CASSLYLAEDTGELFF. CDR3 sequence (DNA): TGTGCCAGCAGTTTATACCTAGCGGAGGACACCGGGGAGCTGTTTTTT.

This sequence joins TRBV6-1 and TRBJ2-7; D perhaps matches TRBD2 (6 bases). The V end was cut by 5 bases, the J end by 2 bases, with 16 bases between. This CDR3 region has 15 residues. The germline gives CDR1 MNHNS, CDR2 SASEGT. In nucleotides, the CDR3 is TGTGCCAGCAGTCAGGAGGGAGGAATGGCCTACGAGCAGTACTTC. Translating it yields CASSQEGGMAYEQYF.

The gene calls are TRBV28 and TRBJ2-2; 8 bases map to TRBD2. Germline V gene data show CDR1 as MDHEN and CDR2 as SYDVKM. J gave up 5 bases and V 5 bases, and 4 bases lay outside the gene matches. This CDR3 has 14 residues. The CDR3 DNA reads TGTGCCAGCAGTGGGACTAGAAGAACCGGGGAGCTGTTTTTT. Its translation is CASSGTRRTGELFF.

V and J are TRBV7-9 and TRBJ2-7, with TRBD1 matching over 8 bases. The ends lost 6 bases at V and 0 bases at J; junction bases unmatched: 4. Looked up from germline, CDR1 is SEHNR and CDR2 is FQNEAQ (reference sequence). This CDR3 is 14 amino acids long. CDR3 in amino acids: CASSTDRASYEQYF. In DNA form, the CDR3 reads TGTGCCAGCAGTACGGACAGGGCCTCCTACGAGCAGTACTTC.

The chain has TRBV2 and TRBJ2-2; possible D gene TRBD1, 6 bases. Germline CDR1 is SNHLY and CDR2 is FYNNEI. V was shortened by 4 bases and J by 2 bases, with 11 bases between the two germline ends. CDR3 size: 15 residues. This CDR3 is CASSGGRGNTGELFF. CDR3 bases: TGTGCCAGCAGTGGAGGCAGGGGTAACACCGGGGAGCTGTTTTTT.

The chain links TRBV7-2 to TRBJ2-1; TRBD1 matches 7 bases. The CDR3 is made up of 13 amino acids. With 4 bases clipped from V and 4 bases from J, the junction kept 1 base outside the gene matches. Germline V gene sequence: CDR1 SGHTA, CDR2 FQGNSA. The CDR3 sequence: CASSWDSYNEQFF. The CDR3 nucleotides read TGTGCCAGCAGCTGGGACAGTTACAATGAGCAGTTCTTC.

The chain recombines TRBV28 with TRBJ2-3; 8 nucleotides align to TRBD2. The CDR3 runs 15 residues. The germline gives CDR1 MDHEN, CDR2 SYDVKM. The junction had 2 bases not matched to a gene; V was cut back by 2 bases and J by 1 base. DNA for the CDR3: TGTGCCAGCAGTTTACGAGCGGGGGGCACAGATACGCAGTATTTT. Its protein product is CASSLRAGGTDTQYF.

This clone was counted ten times or more. The gene calls are TRBV29-1 and TRBJ2-1; D might be TRBD1 (6 bases). Germline V CDR1 and CDR2: SQVTM, ANQGSEA. V lost 5 bases and J lost 9, with 11 bases in between. This CDR3 region has 11 residues. The CDR3 DNA is TGCAGCGTTACAGGGTCGACTGAGCAGTTCTTC. It specifies CSVTGSTEQFF.

V and J are TRBV6-5 and TRBJ1-4; the D gene is possibly TRBD1 (5 bases). CDR3 length equals 15 residues. In germline, CDR1 is MNHEY, CDR2 SVGAGI. Trimming took off 6 bases at V and 7 bases at J, with 18 bases between the two ends. The CDR3 is CASRVKQGAAEKLFF. In DNA, the CDR3 is TGTGCCAGCAGAGTAAAGCAGGGCGCGGCTGAAAAACTGTTTTTT.

This clone has a single count. The J gene is TRBJ2-5, the V gene TRBV18; D ambiguous. CDR3 length: 14 amino acids. The V gene lost 3 bases and the J gene lost 2 bases, with 10 bases spanning the gap. The germline V gene encodes CDR1 KGHSH and CDR2 LQKENI. The CDR3 nucleotides read TGTGCCAGCTCACCTTCCGTATATCAAGAGACCCAGTACTTC. It specifies CASSPSVYQETQYF.

This chain connects TRBV4-3 to TRBJ2-7; possibly TRBD2 for D (6 bases). The germline V gene encodes CDR1 LGHNA and CDR2 YSLEER. CDR3 length: 16 residues. V was trimmed by 0 bases and J by 4 bases, leaving 16 bases between them. As DNA, the CDR3 is TGCGCCAGCAGCCAAGATTCTTTCGGGAGCGGGTACGAGCAGTACTTC. It specifies CASSQDSFGSGYEQYF.

As regards this clone: The junction does not match germline at one end; this may be a read error. The chain carries TRBV7-7 and TRBJ2-7; 7 nucleotides agree with TRBD2. The CDR3 has 15 amino acids. Germline CDR1 SSHAT, CDR2 FNYEAQ (reference sequence). Written as DNA, the CDR3 is TGTGCTAGCAGCTTAGCGGCTAGCGGAGCTTACGAGCAGTACTTC. Residues: CASSLAASGAYEQYF.

This sequence joins TRBV6-5 and TRBJ2-1; tentatively, D is TRBD2 (5 bases). In germline, CDR1 is MNHEY, CDR2 SVGAGI. The CDR3 sequence is 12 residues long. Trimming removed 8 bases at V and 12 bases at J, with 17 bases between. The CDR3 nucleotides read TGTGCCAGCCACAATGGACTTAAGGGGCAGTTCTTC. Amino acids: CASHNGLKGQFF.

J is TRBJ1-1 and V is TRBV28; the match to TRBD1 covers 7 bases. The trim removed 6 bases at V and 4 bases at J, leaving 11 bases unmatched. The CDR3 length is 15 residues. The germline V gene has CDR1 MDHEN and CDR2 SYDVKM. The CDR3 here is CASSLRGQPSTEAFF. The CDR3 DNA sequence: TGTGCCAGCAGCTTGAGGGGGCAACCGTCCACTGAAGCTTTCTTT.

This clone was counted a few times. The CDR3 reads CASSQGAHGYTF. CDR3 DNA sequence: TGTGCCAGTAGTCAGGGGGCGCACGGCTACACCTTC. The V call is TRBV19, the J call TRBJ1-2, with 8 nucleotides matching TRBD1. The germline gives CDR1 LNHDA, CDR2 SQIVND (reference sequence). The J segment lost 8 bases and the V segment lost 5 bases, leaving 4 bases of the junction unmatched. This CDR3 has 12 residues.

In the case of this clone: Germline is not matched at one junction end, which may reflect a read error. The chain has TRBV7-6 and TRBJ2-3; possible D gene TRBD2, 6 bases. The CDR3 contains 12 residues. The germline V gene has CDR1 SGHVS and CDR2 FNYEAQ. CDR3 region: CASSLVGGTQYF. CDR3 coding DNA: TGTGCCAGCAGTTTAGTGGGGGGTACGCAGTATTTT.

The chain carries TRBV27 and TRBJ2-3, with D perhaps TRBD1 (5 bases). V dropped 3 bases and J dropped 3 bases, with 10 bases sitting between them. The CDR3 consists of 14 residues. Germline assignment: CDR1 MNHEY and CDR2 SMNVEV (reference sequence). For the CDR3, the DNA is TGTGCCAGCAGTTTGAAGAAGGGGACAGATACGCAGTATTTT. Protein sequence: CASSLKKGTDTQYF.

This clone was seen just once. V gene TRBV27 combines with J gene TRBJ1-2, with a possible D match to TRBD1 (5 bases). This CDR3 has 13 residues. Per the germline V gene, CDR1 is MNHEY and CDR2 is SMNVEV (reference sequence). Trimming shortened V by 2 bases and J by 4 bases, and 8 bases separated the two germline ends. The CDR3 nucleotides are TGTGCCAGCAGTTTAAGCGGGGCCTATGGCTACACCTTC. This sequence encodes CASSLSGAYGYTF.

The chain uses TRBV6-5 and TRBJ2-3, with D possibly TRBD2 on 6 matching bases. Germline V CDR1 and CDR2: MNHEY, SVGAGI. This CDR3 has 15 amino acids. V gave up 2 bases and J gave up 3 bases, with 12 bases separating them. The DNA for the CDR3 is TGTGCCAGCAGTTACCGTGGGGGGTGGACAGATACGCAGTATTTT. Translated: CASSYRGGWTDTQYF.

This chain uses TRBV5-1 with TRBJ1-2, with no clear D. This CDR3 region has 14 residues. Germline lookup yields CDR1 SGHRS and CDR2 YFSETQ. V lost 4 bases and J lost 5, with 15 bases in between. The CDR3, as DNA: TGCGCCAGCAGCGCCACGAGTGCCCTTTATGGCTACACCTTC. Protein: CASSATSALYGYTF.

This chain connects TRBV2 to TRBJ1-5; TRBD1 matches at 8 bases. Germline V gene sequence: CDR1 SNHLY, CDR2 FYNNEI. This CDR3 contains 13 residues. Germline trimming cut 7 bases from V and 4 bases from J; bases unmatched to any gene: 3. For the CDR3, the DNA is TGTGCCAGCAAGCGACAGGGGAATCAGCCCCAGCATTTT. Protein sequence: CASKRQGNQPQHF. The variable domain in full, with the rest retrieved from reference TRBV2 and TRBJ1-5, is EPEVTQTPSHQVTQMGQEVILRCVPISNHLYFYWYRQILGQKVEFLVSFYNNEISEKSEIFDDQFSVERPDGSNFTLKIRSTKLEDSAMYFCASKRQGNQPQHFGDGTRLSIL.